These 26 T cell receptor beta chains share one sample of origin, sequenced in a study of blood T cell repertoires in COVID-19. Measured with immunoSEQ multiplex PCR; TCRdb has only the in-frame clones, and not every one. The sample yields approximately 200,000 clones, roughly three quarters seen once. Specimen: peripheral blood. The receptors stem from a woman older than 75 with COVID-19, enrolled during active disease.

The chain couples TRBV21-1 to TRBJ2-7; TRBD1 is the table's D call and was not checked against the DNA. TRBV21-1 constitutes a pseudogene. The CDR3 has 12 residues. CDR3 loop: CASSKVRAEQYF. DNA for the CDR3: TGTGCCAGCAGCAAAGTCAGGGCCGAGCAGTACTTC.

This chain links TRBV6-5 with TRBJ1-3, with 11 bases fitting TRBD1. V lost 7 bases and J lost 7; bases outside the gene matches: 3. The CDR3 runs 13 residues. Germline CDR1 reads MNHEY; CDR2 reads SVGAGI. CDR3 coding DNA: TGTGCCAGCACGGGGACAGGGGGTAACACCATATATTTT. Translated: CASTGTGGNTIYF.

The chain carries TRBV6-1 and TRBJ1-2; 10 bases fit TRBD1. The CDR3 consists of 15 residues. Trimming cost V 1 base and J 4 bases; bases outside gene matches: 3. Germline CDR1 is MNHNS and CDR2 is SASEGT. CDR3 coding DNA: TGTGCCAGCAGTGAAGGGACAGGGGGGACCTATGGCTACACCTTC. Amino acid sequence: CASSEGTGGTYGYTF.

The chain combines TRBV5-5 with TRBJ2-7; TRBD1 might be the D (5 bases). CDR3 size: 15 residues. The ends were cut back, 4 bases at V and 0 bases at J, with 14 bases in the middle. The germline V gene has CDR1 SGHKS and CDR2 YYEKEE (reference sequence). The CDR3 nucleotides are TGTGCCAGCAGCGGAAGGGGATATAGCTCCTACGAGCAGTACTTC. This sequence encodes CASSGRGYSSYEQYF.

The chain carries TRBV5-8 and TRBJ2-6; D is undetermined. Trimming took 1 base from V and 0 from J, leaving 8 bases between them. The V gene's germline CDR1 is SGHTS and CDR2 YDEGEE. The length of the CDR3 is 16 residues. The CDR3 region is CASSLFPGSGANVLTF. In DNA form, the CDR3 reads TGTGCCAGCAGCTTGTTCCCGGGCTCTGGGGCCAACGTCCTGACTTTC.

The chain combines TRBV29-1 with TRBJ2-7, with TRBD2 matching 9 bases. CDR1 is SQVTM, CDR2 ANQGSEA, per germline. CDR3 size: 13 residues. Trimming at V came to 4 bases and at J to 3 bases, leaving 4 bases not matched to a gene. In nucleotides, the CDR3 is TGCAGCGTTGTAGAGACTAGCGGCTACGAGCAGTACTTC. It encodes CSVVETSGYEQYF.

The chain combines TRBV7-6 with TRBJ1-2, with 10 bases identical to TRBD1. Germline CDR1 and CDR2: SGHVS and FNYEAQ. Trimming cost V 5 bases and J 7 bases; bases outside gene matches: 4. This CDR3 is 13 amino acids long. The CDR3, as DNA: TGTGCCAGCAGCCAGACAGGGGGCCGTGGCTACACCTTC. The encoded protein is CASSQTGGRGYTF.

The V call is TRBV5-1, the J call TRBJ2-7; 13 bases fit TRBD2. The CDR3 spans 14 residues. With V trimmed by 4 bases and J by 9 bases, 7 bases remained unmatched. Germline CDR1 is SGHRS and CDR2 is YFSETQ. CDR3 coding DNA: TGCGCCAGCAGCACCGGGACTAGCGGGACACTGCAGTACTTC. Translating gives CASSTGTSGTLQYF.

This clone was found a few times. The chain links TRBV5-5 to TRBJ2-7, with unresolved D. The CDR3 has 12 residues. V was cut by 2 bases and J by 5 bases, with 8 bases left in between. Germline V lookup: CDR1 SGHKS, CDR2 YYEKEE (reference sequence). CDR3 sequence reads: CASSFGVNEQYF. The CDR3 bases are TGTGCCAGCAGCTTTGGAGTAAACGAGCAGTACTTC.

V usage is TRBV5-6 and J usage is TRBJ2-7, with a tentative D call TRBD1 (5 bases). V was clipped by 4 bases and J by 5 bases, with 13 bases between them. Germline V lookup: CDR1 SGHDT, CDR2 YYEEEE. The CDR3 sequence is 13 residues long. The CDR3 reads CASSAQGFHEQYF. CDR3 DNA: TGTGCCAGCAGCGCCCAGGGTTTTCACGAGCAGTACTTC. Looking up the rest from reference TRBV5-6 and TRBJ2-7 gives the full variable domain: DAGVTQSPTHLIKTRGQQVTLRCSPKSGHDTVSWYQQALGQGPQFIFQYYEEEERQRGNFPDRFSGHQFPNYSSELNVNALLLGDSALYLCASSAQGFHEQYFGPGTRLTVT.

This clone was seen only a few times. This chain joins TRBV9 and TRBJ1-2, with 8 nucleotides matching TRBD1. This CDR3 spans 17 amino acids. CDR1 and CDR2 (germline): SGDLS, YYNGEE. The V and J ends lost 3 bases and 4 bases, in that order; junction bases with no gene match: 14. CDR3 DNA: TGTGCCAGCAGCGATGGGATTACCGGGACAGGTGCCTATGGCTACACCTTC. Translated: CASSDGITGTGAYGYTF.

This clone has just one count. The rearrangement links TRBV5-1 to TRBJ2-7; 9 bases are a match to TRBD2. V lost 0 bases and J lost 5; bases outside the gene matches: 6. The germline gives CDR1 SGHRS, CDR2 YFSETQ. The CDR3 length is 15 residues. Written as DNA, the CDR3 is TGCGCCAGCAGCTTGGGGCTTAGCGGGGGAGACGAGCAGTACTTC. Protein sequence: CASSLGLSGGDEQYF.

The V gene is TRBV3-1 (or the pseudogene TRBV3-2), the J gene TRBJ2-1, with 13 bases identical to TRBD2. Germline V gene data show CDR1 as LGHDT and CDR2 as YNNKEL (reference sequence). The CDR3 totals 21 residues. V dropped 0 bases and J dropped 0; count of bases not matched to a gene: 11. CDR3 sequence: CASSQDLVGLAGESSYNEQFF. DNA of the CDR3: TGTGCCAGCAGCCAAGATTTGGTAGGACTAGCGGGGGAGAGCTCCTACAATGAGCAGTTCTTC.

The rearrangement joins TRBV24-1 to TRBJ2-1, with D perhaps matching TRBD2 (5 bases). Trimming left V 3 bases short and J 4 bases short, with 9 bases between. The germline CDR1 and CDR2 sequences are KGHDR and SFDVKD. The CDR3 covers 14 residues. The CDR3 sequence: CATSDKLGYNEQFF. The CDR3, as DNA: TGTGCCACCAGTGATAAACTAGGTTACAATGAGCAGTTCTTC.

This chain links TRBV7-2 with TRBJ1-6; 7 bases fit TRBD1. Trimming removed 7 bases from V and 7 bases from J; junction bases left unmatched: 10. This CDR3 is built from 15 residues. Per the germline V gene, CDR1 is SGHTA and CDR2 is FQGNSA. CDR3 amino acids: CASTPTGWHNSPLHF. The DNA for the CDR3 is TGTGCCAGCACCCCGACAGGGTGGCACAATTCACCCCTCCACTTT.

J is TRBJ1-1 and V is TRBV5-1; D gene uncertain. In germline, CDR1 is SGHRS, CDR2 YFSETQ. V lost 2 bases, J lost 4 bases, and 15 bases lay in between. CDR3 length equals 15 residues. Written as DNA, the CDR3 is TGCGCCAGCAGCTTTGACGGGGTGGTTAGCACTGAAGCTTTCTTT. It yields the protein CASSFDGVVSTEAFF.

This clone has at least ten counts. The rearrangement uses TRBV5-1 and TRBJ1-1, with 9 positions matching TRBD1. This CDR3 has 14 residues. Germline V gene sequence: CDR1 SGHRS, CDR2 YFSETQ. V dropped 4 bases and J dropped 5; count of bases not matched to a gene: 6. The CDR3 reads CASSVQGAGTEAFF. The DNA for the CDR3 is TGCGCCAGCAGCGTACAGGGGGCTGGAACTGAAGCTTTCTTT.

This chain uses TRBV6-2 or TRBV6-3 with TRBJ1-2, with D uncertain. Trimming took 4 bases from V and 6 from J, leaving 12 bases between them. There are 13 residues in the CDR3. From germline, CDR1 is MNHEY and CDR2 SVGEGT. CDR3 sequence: CASSSAGLNGYTF. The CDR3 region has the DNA TGTGCCAGCAGTTCTGCGGGCTTGAATGGCTACACCTTC.

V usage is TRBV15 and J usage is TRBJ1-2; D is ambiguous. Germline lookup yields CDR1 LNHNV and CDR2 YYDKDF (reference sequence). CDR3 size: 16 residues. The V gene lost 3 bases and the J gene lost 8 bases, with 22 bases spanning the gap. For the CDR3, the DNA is TGTGCCACCAGCAGGCCCCGAGGTCCCGCTGTGCCCGGCTACACCTTC. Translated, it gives CATSRPRGPAVPGYTF.

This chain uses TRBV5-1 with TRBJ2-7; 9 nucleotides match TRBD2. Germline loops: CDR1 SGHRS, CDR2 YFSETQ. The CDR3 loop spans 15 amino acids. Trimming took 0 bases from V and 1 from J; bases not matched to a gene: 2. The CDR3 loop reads CASSLGSGRSYEQYF. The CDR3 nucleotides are TGCGCCAGCAGCTTGGGGAGCGGGAGGTCCTACGAGCAGTACTTC.

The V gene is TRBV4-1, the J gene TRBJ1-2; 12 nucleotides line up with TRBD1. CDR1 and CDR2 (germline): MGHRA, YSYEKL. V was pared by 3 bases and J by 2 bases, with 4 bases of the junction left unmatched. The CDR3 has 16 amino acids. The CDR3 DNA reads TGCGCCAGCAGCCAGGCCGGGACAGGGGGCAACTATGGCTACACCTTC. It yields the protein CASSQAGTGGNYGYTF.

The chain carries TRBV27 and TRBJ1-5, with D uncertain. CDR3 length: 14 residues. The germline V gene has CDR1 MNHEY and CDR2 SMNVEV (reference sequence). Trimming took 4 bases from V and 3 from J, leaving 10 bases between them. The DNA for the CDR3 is TGTGCCAGCAGTTCCCCAGGTTACAATCAGCCCCAGCATTTT. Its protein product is CASSSPGYNQPQHF.

For the CDR3, the DNA is TGTGCCAGCAGCCAAGACAGGGCTTACGGAAACACCATATATTTT. Its translation is CASSQDRAYGNTIYF. The J gene is TRBJ1-3, the V gene TRBV7-2; 7 bases match TRBD1. With V trimmed by 5 bases and J by 4 bases, 8 bases remained unmatched. Germline-derived CDR1 and CDR2 are SGHTA and FQGNSA. CDR3 size: 15 residues.

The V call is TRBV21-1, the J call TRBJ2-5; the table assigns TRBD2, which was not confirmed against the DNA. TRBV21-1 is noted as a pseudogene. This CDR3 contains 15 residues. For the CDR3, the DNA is TGTGCCAGCAGGTCAGGCGGGGGGGCCCCAGAGACCCAGTACTTC. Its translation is CASRSGGGAPETQYF.

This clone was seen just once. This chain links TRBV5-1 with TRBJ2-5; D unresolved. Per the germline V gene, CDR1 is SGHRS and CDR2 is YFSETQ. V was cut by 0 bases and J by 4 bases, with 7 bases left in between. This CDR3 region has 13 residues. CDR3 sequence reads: CASSLDFGETQYF. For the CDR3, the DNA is TGCGCCAGCAGCTTGGACTTCGGAGAGACCCAGTACTTC.

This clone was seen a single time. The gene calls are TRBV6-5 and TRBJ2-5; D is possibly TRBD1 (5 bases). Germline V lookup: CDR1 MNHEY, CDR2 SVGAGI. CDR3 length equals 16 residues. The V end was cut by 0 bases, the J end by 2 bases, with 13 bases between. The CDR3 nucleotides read TGTGCCAGCAGTTACTCGAAGACAGTCGCGCAAGAGACCCAGTACTTC. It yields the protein CASSYSKTVAQETQYF.